This TCR beta chain stems from a study of molecular identifiers for immune sequencing clone quantification. V dropped 3 bases and J dropped 5; count of bases not matched to a gene: 4. This CDR3 is built from 14 residues. Per germline, CDR1 SGDLS and CDR2 YYNGEE. TCRdb reprocessed the PCR reads with MiXCR, giving one entry per CDR3 protein. This sample has some 100,000 distinct CDR3 sequences, with around 33% found just once. This chain links TRBV9 with TRBJ2-7, with TRBD2 identical over 11 bases. The sequenced sample was naive CD8+ T cells from blood, with Jurkat cell RNA spiked in. Subset reported: FACS-sorted CD8+CD4-CCR7+CD45RA+ naive T cells. The source is a human donor in good health. Some libraries in this study had Jurkat cell RNA spiked in. The CDR3 sequence is CASSAGTSGHEQYF. CDR3 nucleotides: TGTGCCAGCAGCGCCGGGACTAGCGGCCACGAGCAGTACTTC.